This T cell receptor beta chain derives from a study of quantifying T cell responses using KT2 cells. Study-wide context: TCR alpha and beta constant-region primers primed reverse transcription of RNA. The second PCR ran as a qPCR until a predetermined fluorescence threshold was reached.

An oligo carrying a UMI was ligated to the cDNA 3' end. An equimolar mix of RC1.1 and RC1.2 primed the beta chain across TRBC1 and TRBC2. TCRdb reanalysed the UMI-ligation and nested PCR reads using MiXCR and keeps one entry per CDR3 protein. Here the sample spans about 41,000 distinct CDR3 sequences, over 15% being singletons. Regarding the study as a whole: KT2 sequences were detected down to about one KT2 cell per 100,000 PBMC.

Unfractionated PBMC were spiked with known numbers of KT2 clone cells. In its sample, this clonotype was seen a few times. The target antigen is unknown. Germline lookup yields CDR1 SQVTM and CDR2 ANQGSEA. The V segment lost 8 bases and the J segment 1 base; nucleotides outside the gene matches: 6. The CDR3 contains 13 residues. V is TRBV29-1 and J is TRBJ2-5; 8 nucleotides align to TRBD1. Sequenced input: PBMCs spiked with cells of the T cell clone KT2. This clonotype was sampled from a human donor. The CDR3: CSSTGDLQETQYF. Here the CDR3 DNA reads TGCAGCTCGACAGGGGACCTCCAAGAGACCCAGTACTTC.